This passage covers 5 T cell receptor beta chains from one sample sequenced in a study of blood T cell repertoires in COVID-19. The assay was immunoSEQ multiplex PCR, and TCRdb's table has in-frame clones only and misses some. The sample yields under 250,000 clones, 82% seen once. The sample comprised peripheral blood. The receptor set was obtained from a woman in her thirties or forties with acute or convalescent COVID-19.

This rearrangement joins TRBV19 to TRBJ2-3, with 8 bases fitting TRBD2. The CDR3 is 15 amino acids. J was trimmed by 1 base and V by 6 bases; bases with no gene match: 6. Per the germline V gene, CDR1 is LNHDA and CDR2 is SQIVND (reference sequence). CDR3 DNA: TGTGCCAGTAGCAAGAGGCGGGAGGGCACAGATACGCAGTATTTT. Its translation: CASSKRREGTDTQYF.

The J gene is TRBJ1-4, the V gene TRBV20-1; TRBD1 aligns across 7 bases. CDR1 DFQATT and CDR2 SNEGSKA come from the germline V gene (reference sequence). This CDR3 is built from 11 residues. V lost 6 bases to trimming and J lost 8 bases; unmatched junction nucleotides: 3. In nucleotides, the CDR3 is TGCAGTGCGTCGGACAGGGAAAAACTGTTTTTT. It codes for CSASDREKLFF.

This clone showed up just a few times. This chain joins TRBV6-5 and TRBJ2-3, with TRBD1 identical over 7 bases. V dropped 3 bases and J dropped 3; count of bases not matched to a gene: 6. CDR1 is MNHEY, CDR2 SVGAGI, per germline. This CDR3 region has 15 residues. The CDR3 here is CASSYVGGRTDTQYF. The CDR3 coding sequence is TGTGCCAGCAGTTATGTAGGGGGCAGGACAGATACGCAGTATTTT.

This clone was counted only a few times. The chain uses TRBV7-2 and TRBJ1-5; TRBD1 is a possible D gene (6 bases). Trimming took off 0 bases at V and 6 bases at J, with 12 bases between the two ends. The CDR3 contains 15 residues. The germline V gene encodes CDR1 SGHTA and CDR2 FQGNSA. The CDR3 loop is CASSLASGGGQPQHF. The CDR3 region has the DNA TGTGCCAGCAGCTTAGCGTCGGGGGGCGGTCAGCCCCAGCATTTT. The full variable domain, rest sourced from reference TRBV7-2 and TRBJ1-5, is GAGVSQSPSNKVTEKGKDVELRCDPISGHTALYWYRQSLGQGLEFLIYFQGNSAPDKSGLPSDRFSAERTGGSVSTLTIQRTQQEDSAVYLCASSLASGGGQPQHFGDGTRLSIL.

This clone has a handful of counts. The chain has TRBV7-9 and TRBJ1-1, with D possibly being TRBD1 (6 bases). Germline CDR1 is SEHNR and CDR2 is FQNEAQ (reference sequence). The CDR3 runs 15 residues. V lost 5 bases and J lost 3, with 16 bases in between. Written as DNA, the CDR3 is TGTGCCAGCAGCGGGGAGACAGGATATGACACTGAAGCTTTCTTT. It translates to CASSGETGYDTEAFF. The variable domain in full, completed from reference TRBV7-9 and TRBJ1-1, reads DTGVSQNPRHKITKRGQNVTFRCDPISEHNRLYWYRQTLGQGPEFLTYFQNEAQLEKSRLLSDRFSAERPKGSFSTLEIQRTEQGDSAMYLCASSGETGYDTEAFFGQGTRLTVV.